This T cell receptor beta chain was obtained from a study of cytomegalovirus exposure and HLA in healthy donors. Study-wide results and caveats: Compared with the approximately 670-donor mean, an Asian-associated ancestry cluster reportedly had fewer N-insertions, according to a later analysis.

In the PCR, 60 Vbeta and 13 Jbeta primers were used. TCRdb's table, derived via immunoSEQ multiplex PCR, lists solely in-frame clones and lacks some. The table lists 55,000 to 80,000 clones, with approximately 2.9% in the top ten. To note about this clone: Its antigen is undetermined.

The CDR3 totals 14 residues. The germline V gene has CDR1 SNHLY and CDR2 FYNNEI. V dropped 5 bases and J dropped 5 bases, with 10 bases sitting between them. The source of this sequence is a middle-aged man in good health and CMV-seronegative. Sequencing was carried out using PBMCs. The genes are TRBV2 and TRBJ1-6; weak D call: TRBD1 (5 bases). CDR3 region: CASSLTADNSPLHF. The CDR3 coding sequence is TGTGCCAGCAGTTTGACAGCAGATAATTCACCCCTCCACTTT.